The 24 T cell receptor beta chains in this list originate from one sample, sequenced in a study of chemoradiotherapy in HPV16-positive cancers. This table comes from immunoSEQ multiplex PCR, and its TCRdb copy is limited to in-frame clones, with some not included. The repertoire consists of roughly 9,000 clones, with roughly 80% occurring once and the leading ten covering 8% to 10%. Sampling took place from a patient who underwent chemoradiotherapy. Receptors were obtained from a human donor with HPV-associated anogenital cancer.

Only one count was recorded for this clone. This chain uses TRBV11-2 with TRBJ2-5; TRBD2 is a possible D gene (5 bases). V was cut by 3 bases and J by 9 bases, with 17 bases left in between. Germline-derived CDR1 and CDR2 are SGHAT and FQNNGV. The CDR3 spans 14 residues. This CDR3 is CASSLSPPTGAQYF. As DNA, the CDR3 is TGTGCCAGCAGCTTGAGTCCCCCCACCGGGGCCCAGTACTTC.

The chain links TRBV15 to TRBJ1-2; D unresolved. The germline CDR1 and CDR2 sequences are LNHNV and YYDKDF (reference sequence). The germline V and J ends were trimmed by 0 bases and 5 bases, with 7 bases remaining between them. The CDR3 spans 13 residues. The CDR3 DNA sequence: TGTGCCACCAGCAGAGATAGGCAATATGGCTACACCTTC. Protein sequence: CATSRDRQYGYTF.

This clone was detected a few times. The chain uses TRBV7-9 and TRBJ1-5; D is possibly TRBD1 (5 bases). The CDR3 has 13 residues. V was trimmed by 4 bases and J by 1 base, leaving 5 bases between them. The germline V gene has CDR1 SEHNR and CDR2 FQNEAQ (reference sequence). CDR3 sequence: CASSWDSNQPQHF. The CDR3 DNA is TGTGCCAGCAGCTGGGACAGCAATCAGCCCCAGCATTTT.

This chain connects TRBV29-1 to TRBJ1-5; D gene uncertain. Looked up from germline, CDR1 is SQVTM and CDR2 is ANQGSEA. Between the trimmed V and J ends, which lost 6 bases and 2 bases, there was a span of 11 bases. This CDR3 is built from 13 residues. Here the CDR3 reads CSVVGDGNQPQHF. Here the CDR3 DNA reads TGCAGCGTGGTAGGAGATGGCAATCAGCCCCAGCATTTT.

The V gene is TRBV5-1, the J gene TRBJ1-6; D gene ambiguous. The germline V and J ends were trimmed by 4 bases and 10 bases, with 15 bases remaining between them. The germline CDR1 and CDR2 sequences are SGHRS and YFSETQ. The CDR3 totals 14 residues. In DNA, the CDR3 is TGCGCCAGCAGCCAAACAGATGGGCTATCACCCCTCCACTTT. Translated, it gives CASSQTDGLSPLHF.

The rearrangement uses TRBV5-4 and TRBJ2-1; D might be TRBD1 or TRBD2, each matching 5 bases. Trimming took off 5 bases at V and 4 bases at J, with 13 bases between the two ends. Germline CDR1 reads SGHNT; CDR2 reads YYREEE (reference sequence). This CDR3 region has 14 residues. The CDR3 DNA reads as TGTGCCAGCAGAAAAGAGGGGTTTTACAATGAGCAGTTCTTC. It translates to CASRKEGFYNEQFF.

This clone showed up just a few times. V and J are TRBV7-6 and TRBJ1-2, with a weak D call TRBD1 (5 bases). Trimming removed 5 bases at V and 6 bases at J, with 13 bases between. Germline loops: CDR1 SGHVS, CDR2 FNYEAQ. The CDR3 extends over 13 amino acids. CDR3 coding DNA: TGTGCCAGCAGCCTCATGGGGCAGCATGGCTACACCTTC. Amino acids: CASSLMGQHGYTF.

The count of this clone is one. The V and J genes are TRBV5-1 and TRBJ2-5, with D maybe TRBD1 (5 bases). This CDR3 is 16 amino acids long. Germline CDR1 SGHRS, CDR2 YFSETQ. V was pared by 0 bases and J by 1 base, with 13 bases between. The CDR3 protein is CASSLVVGDPQETQYF. In nucleotides, the CDR3 is TGCGCCAGCAGCTTGGTGGTAGGGGATCCCCAAGAGACCCAGTACTTC. Looking up the rest from reference TRBV5-1 and TRBJ2-5 gives the full variable domain: KAGVTQTPRYLIKTRGQQVTLSCSPISGHRSVSWYQQTPGQGLQFLFEYFSETQRNKGNFPGRFSGRQFSNSRSEMNVSTLELGDSALYLCASSLVVGDPQETQYFGPGTRLLVL.

This sequence joins TRBV9 and TRBJ2-7, with 7 bases fitting TRBD1. Looked up from germline, CDR1 is SGDLS and CDR2 is YYNGEE. This CDR3 contains 15 residues. The ends lost 7 bases at V and 2 bases at J; junction bases unmatched: 12. This chain's CDR3 is CASGGPGQVAYEQYF. CDR3 coding DNA: TGTGCCAGCGGTGGGCCCGGACAGGTGGCCTACGAGCAGTACTTC.

The V gene is TRBV27, the J gene TRBJ2-1, with 8 bases fitting TRBD2. This CDR3 is 15 amino acids long. Germline V CDR1 and CDR2: MNHEY, SMNVEV (reference sequence). V gave up 3 bases and J gave up 0 bases; unmatched junction bases: 1. The CDR3 nucleotides are TGTGCCAGCAGTTTCGGGGGGGCCTCCTACAATGAGCAGTTCTTC. This encodes CASSFGGASYNEQFF.

DNA for the CDR3: TGTGCCAGCAGCCCAAGACCGGGCGGCTATCAGCCCCAGCATTTT. Encoded protein: CASSPRPGGYQPQHF. The chain couples TRBV6-1 to TRBJ1-5; D is uncertain. The V end lost 6 bases, the J end lost 5 bases, and 17 bases lay between the germline ends. The CDR3 is 15 amino acids. Germline CDR1 is MNHNS and CDR2 is SASEGT.

The chain recombines TRBV7-2 with TRBJ2-2, with D uncertain. V was clipped by 9 bases and J by 6 bases, with 14 bases between them. Per germline, CDR1 SGHTA and CDR2 FQGNSA. The CDR3 totals 13 residues. The CDR3 here is CASQAAAAGELFF. As DNA, the CDR3 is TGTGCCAGTCAGGCGGCGGCCGCCGGGGAGCTGTTTTTT.

This clone appeared a few times. This chain links TRBV11-2 with TRBJ2-7; D is perhaps TRBD1 (6 bases). The CDR3 spans 11 residues. The germline V gene has CDR1 SGHAT and CDR2 FQNNGV. V was shortened by 5 bases and J by 9 bases, with 11 bases between the two germline ends. As DNA, the CDR3 is TGTGCCAGCAGCCCCGGACAGAGGCAGTACTTC. This translates into CASSPGQRQYF.

The chain recombines TRBV9 with TRBJ2-1; D possibly uses TRBD1 or TRBD2 (5 bases each). V shed 0 bases and J shed 3 bases, with 10 bases lying between them. The germline V gene has CDR1 SGDLS and CDR2 YYNGEE. The CDR3 is 15 residues long. The CDR3 coding sequence is TGTGCCAGCAGCGTAGATGGGGGAAGCTACAATGAGCAGTTCTTC. It encodes CASSVDGGSYNEQFF.

The chain joins TRBV7-9 to TRBJ1-5; the D gene is possibly TRBD1 (5 bases). V lost 5 bases to trimming and J lost 7 bases, with 15 bases between them. CDR1 and CDR2 (germline): SEHNR, FQNEAQ (reference sequence). The CDR3 contains 14 residues. The CDR3 DNA follows: TGTGCCAGCAGCCCTCCGGGGACGCTACAGCCCCAGCATTTT. This translates into CASSPPGTLQPQHF.

The chain recombines TRBV7-8 with TRBJ1-1; D unclear. Trimming took 1 base from V and 6 from J, leaving 6 bases between them. The CDR3 is made up of 12 amino acids. CDR1 and CDR2 (germline): SGHVS, FQNEAQ. CDR3 protein: CASSLGMAEAFF. The DNA of the CDR3 is TGTGCCAGCAGCTTAGGTATGGCTGAAGCTTTCTTT.

The chain is built from TRBV6-5 and TRBJ1-2, with D possibly matching TRBD1 (5 bases). The CDR3 length is 13 residues. V was trimmed by 5 bases and J by 3 bases, leaving 10 bases between them. From germline, CDR1 is MNHEY and CDR2 SVGAGI. The CDR3 region has the DNA TGTGCCAGCAGTAACAGGCCCCACTATGGCTACACCTTC. Translation gives CASSNRPHYGYTF.

This clone was detected only a few times. The chain links TRBV20-1 to TRBJ2-5; tentative D call: TRBD1 (5 bases). Looked up from germline, CDR1 is DFQATT and CDR2 is SNEGSKA (reference sequence). The CDR3 is 11 amino acids. The ends were cut back, 2 bases at V and 4 bases at J, with 5 bases in the middle. CDR3 loop: CSARQGETQYF. Written as DNA, the CDR3 is TGCAGTGCTAGACAGGGAGAGACCCAGTACTTC.

This chain links TRBV28 with TRBJ2-2; 10 bases fit TRBD1. CDR1 is MDHEN and CDR2 is SYDVKM in the germline V gene. V trimming: 3 bases; J trimming: 7 bases; junction bases outside the gene matches: 8. The CDR3 spans 16 residues. The CDR3 DNA follows: TGTGCCAGCAGTTTTGAACGGACAGGGGGTATCGGGGAGCTGTTTTTT. Its translation: CASSFERTGGIGELFF.

The chain links TRBV10-3 to TRBJ2-5, with D unresolved. Germline assignment: CDR1 ENHRY and CDR2 SYGVKD. Trimming stripped 6 bases from V and 5 bases from J, with 22 bases between. The CDR3 has 16 amino acids. The CDR3 loop reads CAISDQPGPLTETQYF. DNA of the CDR3: TGTGCCATCAGCGACCAACCGGGCCCTCTGACCGAGACCCAGTACTTC.

The chain combines TRBV7-9 with TRBJ1-1, with 7 bases aligning to TRBD1. The CDR3 consists of 16 residues. The V and J ends lost 1 base and 4 bases, in that order; junction bases with no gene match: 9. The V gene's germline CDR1 is SEHNR and CDR2 FQNEAQ (reference sequence). The CDR3 reads CASSLGQGSVSTEAFF. In DNA, the CDR3 is TGTGCCAGCAGCTTAGGACAGGGCAGTGTTAGCACTGAAGCTTTCTTT. Variable domain in full (rest from reference TRBV7-9 and TRBJ1-1): DTGVSQNPRHKITKRGQNVTFRCDPISEHNRLYWYRQTLGQGPEFLTYFQNEAQLEKSRLLSDRFSAERPKGSFSTLEIQRTEQGDSAMYLCASSLGQGSVSTEAFFGQGTRLTVV.

V usage is TRBV18 and J usage is TRBJ2-7; 9 bases line up with TRBD1. The length of the CDR3 is 13 residues. CDR1 is KGHSH, CDR2 LQKENI, per germline. The J segment lost 3 bases and the V segment lost 5 bases, leaving 2 bases of the junction unmatched. CDR3 DNA sequence: TGTGCCAGCTCATTGGACAGGGGCTACGAGCAGTACTTC. Translating it yields CASSLDRGYEQYF.

This chain connects TRBV5-1 to TRBJ2-1, with 7 bases that match TRBD1. This CDR3 spans 15 amino acids. V was clipped by 4 bases and J by 1 base; unmatched bases: 5. Germline CDR1 and CDR2: SGHRS and YFSETQ. The CDR3 is CASSEGTVSYNEQFF. CDR3 DNA: TGCGCCAGCAGCGAGGGGACAGTTTCCTACAATGAGCAGTTCTTC. The variable domain in full, with the rest retrieved from reference TRBV5-1 and TRBJ2-1, is KAGVTQTPRYLIKTRGQQVTLSCSPISGHRSVSWYQQTPGQGLQFLFEYFSETQRNKGNFPGRFSGRQFSNSRSEMNVSTLELGDSALYLCASSEGTVSYNEQFFGPGTRLTVL.

The CDR3 loop reads CASSISGTGNYGYTF. Here the CDR3 DNA reads TGCGCCAGCAGCATTTCCGGGACGGGGAACTATGGCTACACCTTC. The V call is TRBV5-1, the J call TRBJ1-2; D may be TRBD1 (5 bases). The CDR3 length is 15 residues. The V end was cut by 4 bases, the J end by 2 bases, with 15 bases between. CDR1 and CDR2 (germline): SGHRS, YFSETQ.